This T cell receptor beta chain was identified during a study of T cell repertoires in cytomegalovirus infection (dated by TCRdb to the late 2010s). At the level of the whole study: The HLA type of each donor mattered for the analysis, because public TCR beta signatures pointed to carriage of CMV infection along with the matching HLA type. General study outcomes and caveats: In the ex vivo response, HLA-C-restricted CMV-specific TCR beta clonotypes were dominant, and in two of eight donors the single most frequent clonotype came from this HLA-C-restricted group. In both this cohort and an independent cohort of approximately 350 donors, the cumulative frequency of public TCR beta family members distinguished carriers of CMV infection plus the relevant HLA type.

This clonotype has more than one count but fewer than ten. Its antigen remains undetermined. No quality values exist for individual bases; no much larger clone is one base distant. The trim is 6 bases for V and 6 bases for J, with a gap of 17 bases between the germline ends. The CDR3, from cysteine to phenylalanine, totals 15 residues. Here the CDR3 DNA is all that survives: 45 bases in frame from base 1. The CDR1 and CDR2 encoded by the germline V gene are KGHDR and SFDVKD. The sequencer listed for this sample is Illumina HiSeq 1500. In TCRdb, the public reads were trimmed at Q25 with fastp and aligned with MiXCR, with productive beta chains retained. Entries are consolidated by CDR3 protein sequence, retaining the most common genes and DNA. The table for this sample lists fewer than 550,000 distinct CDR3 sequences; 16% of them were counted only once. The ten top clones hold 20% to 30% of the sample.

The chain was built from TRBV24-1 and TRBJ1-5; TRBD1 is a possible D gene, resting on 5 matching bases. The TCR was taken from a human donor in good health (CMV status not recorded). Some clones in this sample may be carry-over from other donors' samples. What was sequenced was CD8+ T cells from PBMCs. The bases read TGTGCCACCAGTTTGACAGCGGGCGTGAGTCAGCCCCAGCATTTT. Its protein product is CATSLTAGVSQPQHF.